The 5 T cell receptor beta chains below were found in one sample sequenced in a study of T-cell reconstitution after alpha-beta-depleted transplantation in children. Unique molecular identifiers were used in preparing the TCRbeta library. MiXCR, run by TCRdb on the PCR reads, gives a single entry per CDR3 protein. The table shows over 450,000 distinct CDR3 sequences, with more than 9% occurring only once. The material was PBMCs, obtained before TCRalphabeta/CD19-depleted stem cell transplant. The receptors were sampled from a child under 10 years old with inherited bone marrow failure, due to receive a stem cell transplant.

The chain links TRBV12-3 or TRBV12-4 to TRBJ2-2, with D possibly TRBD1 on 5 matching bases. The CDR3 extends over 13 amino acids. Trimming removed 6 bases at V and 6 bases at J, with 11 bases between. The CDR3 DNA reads TGTGCCAGCAGCCGGAAAGGGGCCGGGGAGCTGTTTTTT. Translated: CASSRKGAGELFF.

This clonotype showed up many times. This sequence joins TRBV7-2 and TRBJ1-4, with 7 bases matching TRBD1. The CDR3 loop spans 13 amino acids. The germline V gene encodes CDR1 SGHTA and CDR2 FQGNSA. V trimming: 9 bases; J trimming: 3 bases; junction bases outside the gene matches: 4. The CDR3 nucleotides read TGTGCCAGTAGACAGGGAGCTAATGAAAAACTGTTTTTT. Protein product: CASRQGANEKLFF. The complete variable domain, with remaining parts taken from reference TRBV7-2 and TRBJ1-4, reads GAGVSQSPSNKVTEKGKDVELRCDPISGHTALYWYRQSLGQGLEFLIYFQGNSAPDKSGLPSDRFSAERTGGSVSTLTIQRTQQEDSAVYLCASRQGANEKLFFGSGTQLSVL.

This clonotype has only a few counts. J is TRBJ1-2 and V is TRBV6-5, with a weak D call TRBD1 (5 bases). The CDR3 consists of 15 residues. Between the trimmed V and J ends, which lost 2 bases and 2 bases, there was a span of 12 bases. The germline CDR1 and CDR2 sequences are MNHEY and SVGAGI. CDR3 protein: CASSYPGGANYGYTF. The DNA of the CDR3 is TGTGCCAGCAGTTACCCCGGCGGGGCCAACTATGGCTACACCTTC.

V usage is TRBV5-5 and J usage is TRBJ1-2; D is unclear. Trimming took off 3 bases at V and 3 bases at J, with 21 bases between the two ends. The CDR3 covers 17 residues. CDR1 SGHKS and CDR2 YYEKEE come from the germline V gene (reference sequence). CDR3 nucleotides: TGTGCCAGCAGCTCGGCGGTAAGGATCCAAATACACTATGGCTACACCTTC. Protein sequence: CASSSAVRIQIHYGYTF.

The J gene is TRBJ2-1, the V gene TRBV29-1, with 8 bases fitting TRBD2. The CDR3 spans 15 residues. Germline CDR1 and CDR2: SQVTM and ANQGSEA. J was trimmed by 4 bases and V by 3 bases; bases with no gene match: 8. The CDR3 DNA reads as TGCAGCGTTGACGAAGCGGGAGAAGGATACAATGAGCAGTTCTTC. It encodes CSVDEAGEGYNEQFF.